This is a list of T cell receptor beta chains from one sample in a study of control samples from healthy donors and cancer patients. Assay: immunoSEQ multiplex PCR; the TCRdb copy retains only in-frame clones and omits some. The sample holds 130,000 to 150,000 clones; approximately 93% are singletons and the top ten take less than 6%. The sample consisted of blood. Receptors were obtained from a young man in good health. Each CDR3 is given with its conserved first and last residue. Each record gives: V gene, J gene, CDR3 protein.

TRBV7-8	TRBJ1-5	CASSLVPDNRRRNQPQHF
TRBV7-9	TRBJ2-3	CASSFEGQTDTQYF
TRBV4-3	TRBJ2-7	CASSLFYWRESSYEQYF
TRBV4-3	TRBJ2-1	CASSRGDGGAIRNEQFF
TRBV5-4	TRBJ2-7	CASSLRGIQGSYEQYF
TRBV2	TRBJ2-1	CASTLLAGVGNEQFF
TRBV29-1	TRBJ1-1	CSVEGTGATEAFF
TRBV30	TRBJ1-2	CAWSVAGIGGDGYTF
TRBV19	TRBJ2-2	CASSRLAGGYTGELFF
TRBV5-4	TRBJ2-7	CASSLSLAGDYEQYF
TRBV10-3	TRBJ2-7	CAISGRGYEQYF
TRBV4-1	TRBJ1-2	CASSQILTGHYGYTF
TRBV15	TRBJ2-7	CATSRDRGGFYEQYF
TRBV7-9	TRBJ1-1	CASSRQGAEAFF
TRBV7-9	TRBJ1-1	CASSLDGRYTEAFF
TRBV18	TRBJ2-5	CASSPGSPKGTQYF
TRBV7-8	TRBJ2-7	CASSPRAAYYEQYF
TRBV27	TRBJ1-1	CASSFPLGGKGTEAFF
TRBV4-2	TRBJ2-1	CASSPPRGAPSNEQFF
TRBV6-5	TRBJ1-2	CASSRGTGGKGYTF
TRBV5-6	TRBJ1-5	CASSLGTEDQPQHF
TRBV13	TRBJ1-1	CASSPRGQNTEAFF
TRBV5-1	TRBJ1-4	CASSLGYATNEKLFF
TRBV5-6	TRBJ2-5	CASSVQGLETQYF
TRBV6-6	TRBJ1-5	CASNRMGGNQPQHF
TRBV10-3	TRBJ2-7	CAISRGDRGPQLAYEQYF
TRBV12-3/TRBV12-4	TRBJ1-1	CASTPGHETEAFF
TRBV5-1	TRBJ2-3	CASSFRIGDTQYF
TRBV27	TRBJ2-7	CASSLLRGARVYEQYF
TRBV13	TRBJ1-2	CASSLNRGAGENYGYTF
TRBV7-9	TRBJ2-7	CASSQTGRSYEQYF
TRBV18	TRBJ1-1	CASSLRGNTEAFF
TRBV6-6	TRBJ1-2	CASSYSDYGYTF
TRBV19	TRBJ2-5	CASSMGAAGDQYF
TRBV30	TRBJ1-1	CAWIWTDPMNTEAFF
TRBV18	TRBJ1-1	CASSPGLTGGGTFF
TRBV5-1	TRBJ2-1	CASSGGQGAYNEQFF
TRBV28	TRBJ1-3	CASSPTGRYGNTIYF
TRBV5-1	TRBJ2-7	CASTSSPGGLYEQYF
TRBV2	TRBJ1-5	CASSGITGYNQPQHF
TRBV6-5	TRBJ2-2	CASRSGGVDTGELFF
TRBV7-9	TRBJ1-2	CATTSGLQGYTF
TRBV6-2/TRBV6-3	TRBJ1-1	CASSSGTPAFF
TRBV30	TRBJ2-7	CAWSVSSSYEQYF
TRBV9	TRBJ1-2	CASSVGGGTGVSPYYGYTF
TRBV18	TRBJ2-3	CASSVQETDTQYF
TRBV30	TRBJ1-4	CALRQSNEKLFF
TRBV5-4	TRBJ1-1	CASSLAPLTEAFF
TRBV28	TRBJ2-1	CAVGGEQFF
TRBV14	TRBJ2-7	CASSLYGGDEQYF